This T cell receptor (beta chain) is drawn from a study of T cells in Graves' hyperthyroidism and ophthalmopathy. About the research overall: Peripheral blood sampling occurred at initial diagnosis, before any treatment. Study-level results: The blood repertoire included most of the expanded thyroid clonotypes above 0.001.

Patients were excluded for uncontrolled infection, other autoimmune disease, pregnancy or lactation. Fresh peripheral blood, 8 to 10 ml, was the source of the PBMCs. RNA transcripts were the template for amplifying TCR beta CDR3 regions. The HTBI primer set drove a first-round RT-PCR of the TCR CDR3. TCRdb processed the multiplex PCR reads anew with MiXCR; each CDR3 protein has one entry. This sample has about 520,000 distinct CDR3 sequences, with less than 25% found just once. The germline V gene encodes CDR1 SNHLY and CDR2 FYNNEI. The length of the CDR3 is 15 residues. V was clipped by 1 base and J by 0 bases, with 10 bases between them. This clonotype was recorded many times. The antigen is undetermined.

The chain uses TRBV2 and TRBJ2-7; D may match TRBD1 or TRBD2 (6 bases each). The sequenced material came from blood. The receptor was isolated from a man between 18 and 35 years old with Graves' hyperthyroidism. CDR3 sequence: CASSEVGGTSYEQYF. CDR3 DNA sequence: TGTGCCAGCAGTGAAGTGGGGGGCACCTCCTACGAGCAGTACTTC.